These 31 T cell receptor beta chains share one sample of origin, sequenced in a study of cytomegalovirus exposure and HLA in healthy donors. The PCR ran on 60 Vbeta and 13 Jbeta primers. Measured with immunoSEQ multiplex PCR; TCRdb has only the in-frame clones, and not every one. Among roughly 120,000 clones listed, around 64% were seen once. Material: PBMCs. All receptors derive from a woman under 40 in good health and CMV-seronegative.

The CDR3 nucleotides read TGTGCCAGCAGTCCGGACAGGGGCACTGAAGCTTTCTTT. Translated: CASSPDRGTEAFF. The chain has TRBV6-1 and TRBJ1-1, with 9 positions matching TRBD1. The CDR3 is made up of 13 amino acids. Germline-derived CDR1 and CDR2 are MNHNS and SASEGT. V dropped 5 bases and J dropped 4; count of bases not matched to a gene: 2.

This clone is a singleton in its sample. This chain joins TRBV6-4 and TRBJ2-1; 7 bases align to TRBD2. The germline V gene has CDR1 MRHNA and CDR2 SNTAGT. Trimming removed 0 bases from V and 5 bases from J; junction bases left unmatched: 4. The CDR3 covers 15 residues. The CDR3 region is CASSDSGGSHNEQFF. The CDR3 DNA is TGTGCCAGCAGTGACTCGGGCGGGAGTCACAATGAGCAGTTCTTC.

This rearrangement joins TRBV29-1 to TRBJ2-7, with a possible D match to TRBD2 (7 bases). In germline, CDR1 is SQVTM, CDR2 ANQGSEA. Trimming pared 7 bases from V and 4 bases from J, leaving 20 bases between. This CDR3 is built from 14 residues. The CDR3 nucleotides are TGCAGCGCCCGGGGGCTGGGAGGGGGGTACGAGCAGTACTTC. Protein sequence: CSARGLGGGYEQYF.

The rearrangement links TRBV19 to TRBJ1-4, with D tentatively TRBD1 (5 bases). The CDR3 covers 14 residues. Germline V CDR1 and CDR2: LNHDA, SQIVND (reference sequence). Trimming removed 3 bases at V and 10 bases at J, with 15 bases between. CDR3: CASSISPTAIKLFF. The CDR3 nucleotides read TGTGCCAGTAGTATCAGTCCGACAGCCATAAAACTGTTTTTT.

The chain combines TRBV10-3 with TRBJ2-3; 9 bases map to TRBD2. The CDR3 has 13 amino acids. With V trimmed by 10 bases and J by 1 base, 3 bases remained unmatched. Germline V gene sequence: CDR1 ENHRY, CDR2 SYGVKD. CDR3 nucleotides: TGTGCCACCAGGACTAGCGGCACAGATACGCAGTATTTT. It codes for CATRTSGTDTQYF.

V gene TRBV21-1 combines with J gene TRBJ1-5; the D call in the table, TRBD1, was not verified against the DNA. TRBV21-1 is a pseudogene. The CDR3 spans 22 residues. CDR3 sequence reads: CASSKSGGQLLDLEDSNQPQHF. For the CDR3, the DNA is TGTGCCAGCAGCAAGTCAGGGGGACAGTTACTTGACTTAGAGGATAGCAATCAGCCCCAGCATTTT.

This chain joins TRBV7-2 and TRBJ2-1; 8 bases match TRBD2. Germline V gene data show CDR1 as SGHTA and CDR2 as FQGNSA. J lost 7 bases, V lost 0 bases, and 5 bases had no gene match. The CDR3 loop spans 15 amino acids. The CDR3 spells CASSLASGTMNEQFF. The CDR3 DNA reads as TGTGCCAGCAGCTTAGCTAGCGGGACAATGAATGAGCAGTTCTTC.

The CDR3 region is CASSLVGGDSYEQYF. Written as DNA, the CDR3 is TGTGCCAGCAGCTTAGTGGGAGGCGACTCCTACGAGCAGTACTTC. The rearrangement links TRBV7-2 to TRBJ2-7; TRBD2 is a possible D gene (6 bases). Germline V CDR1 and CDR2: SGHTA, FQGNSA. Trimming pared 1 base from V and 0 bases from J, leaving 10 bases between. The CDR3 sequence is 15 residues long.

This chain uses TRBV27 with TRBJ2-7, with TRBD1 matching over 10 bases. Trimming removed 6 bases from V and 3 bases from J; junction bases left unmatched: 2. This CDR3 contains 13 residues. Germline CDR1 is MNHEY and CDR2 is SMNVEV (reference sequence). The CDR3 sequence is CASRWTGGYEQYF. CDR3 in DNA: TGTGCCAGCAGGTGGACAGGGGGCTACGAGCAGTACTTC.

This clone was counted only a few times. The rearrangement links TRBV6-6 to TRBJ1-1, with TRBD1 matching 7 bases. CDR3 length: 14 residues. Trimming cost V 0 bases and J 11 bases; bases outside gene matches: 9. Per germline, CDR1 MNHNY and CDR2 SVGAGI (reference sequence). The CDR3 is CASSYSDVGQRAFF. CDR3 sequence (DNA): TGTGCCAGCAGTTACTCCGACGTGGGACAGCGGGCTTTCTTT.

The CDR3, as DNA: TGTGCCAGCAGTATACAGGTGAACACTGAAGCTTTCTTT. Protein sequence: CASSIQVNTEAFF. The rearrangement uses TRBV28 and TRBJ1-1; maybe TRBD1 (5 bases). This CDR3 contains 13 residues. The germline V gene encodes CDR1 MDHEN and CDR2 SYDVKM. Trimming took off 5 bases at V and 0 bases at J, with 7 bases between the two ends.

Only one count was recorded for this clone. The chain has TRBV5-1 and TRBJ2-1; TRBD2 matches 9 bases. This CDR3 region has 15 residues. CDR1 is SGHRS, CDR2 YFSETQ, per germline. The ends lost 4 bases at V and 9 bases at J; junction bases unmatched: 11. CDR3 coding DNA: TGCGCCAGCAGCGTAGGGACTAGCCATCAAGGTGAGCAGTTCTTC. This sequence encodes CASSVGTSHQGEQFF.

The CDR3 region is CASSLAGGRDEQYF. The CDR3 DNA is TGTGCCAGCAGCCTAGCGGGAGGTAGGGACGAGCAGTACTTC. The chain combines TRBV7-3 with TRBJ2-7, with 11 positions matching TRBD2. Germline V gene lookup returns CDR1 SGHTA and CDR2 FQGTGA. The CDR3 sequence is 14 residues long. J gave up 5 bases and V 5 bases, and 5 bases lay outside the gene matches.

The chain carries TRBV2 and TRBJ2-1, with 10 bases lining up with TRBD2. V shed 6 bases, J shed 9 bases, and the junction held 2 bases outside the gene matches. This CDR3 has 12 residues. The V gene's germline CDR1 is SNHLY and CDR2 FYNNEI. The CDR3 DNA reads TGTGCCAGCAGGGTAGCGGGGGGTGAGCAGTTCTTC. It encodes CASRVAGGEQFF.

Worth noting for this clone: The same CDR3 is also encoded by other DNA sequences in this sample. The V call is TRBV29-1, the J call TRBJ1-1; D may be TRBD1 (5 bases). The CDR3 extends over 11 amino acids. V lost 4 bases to trimming and J lost 4 bases, with 7 bases between them. Germline loops: CDR1 SQVTM, CDR2 ANQGSEA. DNA for the CDR3: TGCAGCGTTGGGGGGGGCACTGAAGCTTTCTTT. This translates into CSVGGGTEAFF.

The chain joins TRBV27 to TRBJ2-1; D unclear. This CDR3 has 13 residues. With 0 bases removed from V and 4 bases from J, the gap between germline ends came to 4 bases. CDR1 MNHEY and CDR2 SMNVEV come from the germline V gene (reference sequence). The CDR3 is CASSLSRYNEQFF. The CDR3 DNA reads as TGTGCCAGCAGTTTATCGAGGTACAATGAGCAGTTCTTC.

The chain combines TRBV4-1 with TRBJ1-3, with D unresolved. Germline CDR1 and CDR2: MGHRA and YSYEKL. Trimming took 0 bases from V and 0 from J, leaving 6 bases between them. The CDR3 is 15 amino acids. DNA of the CDR3: TGCGCCAGCAGCCAAGAGTTGAGCTCTGGAAACACCATATATTTT. This codes for CASSQELSSGNTIYF.

V usage is TRBV28 and J usage is TRBJ2-1, with 8 bases matching TRBD2. The CDR3 sequence is 14 residues long. Trimming cost V 10 bases and J 7 bases; bases outside gene matches: 12. Germline V gene sequence: CDR1 MDHEN, CDR2 SYDVKM. The CDR3 here is CATKPGGPGNEQFF. CDR3 coding DNA: TGTGCCACGAAACCGGGAGGGCCGGGGAATGAGCAGTTCTTC.

The chain joins TRBV6-4 to TRBJ2-1, with D unresolved. V lost 5 bases and J 8 bases, leaving 7 bases between the germline ends. The germline gives CDR1 MRHNA, CDR2 SNTAGT. This CDR3 has 11 amino acids. CDR3 protein: CASSSNYEQFF. For the CDR3, the DNA is TGTGCCAGCAGTTCCAACTATGAGCAGTTCTTC.

Here the CDR3 reads CASSIGSRGRGYGYTF. The CDR3 coding sequence is TGTGCCAGTAGTATTGGTTCGAGAGGACGGGGGTATGGCTACACCTTC. The chain joins TRBV19 to TRBJ1-2; D is perhaps TRBD1 (5 bases). The V end was cut by 3 bases, the J end by 5 bases, with 19 bases between. The CDR3 has 16 residues. Germline loops: CDR1 LNHDA, CDR2 SQIVND (reference sequence).

The chain joins TRBV7-2 to TRBJ2-3; TRBD2 agrees at 9 bases. There are 17 residues in the CDR3. With 1 base clipped from V and 3 bases from J, the junction kept 8 bases outside the gene matches. Germline V CDR1 and CDR2: SGHTA, FQGNSA. The CDR3 nucleotides are TGTGCCAGCAGCTTAGTGGCGGGGACTAGCCCTACAGATACGCAGTATTTT. Residues: CASSLVAGTSPTDTQYF.

This clone was picked up a small number of times. The chain combines TRBV28 with TRBJ2-7, with D unclear. The CDR3 has 12 residues. Per the germline V gene, CDR1 is MDHEN and CDR2 is SYDVKM. The V gene lost 5 bases and the J gene lost 0 bases, with 5 bases spanning the gap. CDR3: CASSPSSYEQYF. The CDR3 DNA sequence: TGTGCCAGCAGTCCGAGCTCCTACGAGCAGTACTTC. The entire variable domain, with the rest obtained from reference TRBV28 and TRBJ2-7, is as follows: DVKVTQSSRYLVKRTGEKVFLECVQDMDHENMFWYRQDPGLGLRLIYFSYDVKMKEKGDIPEGYSVSREKKERFSLILESASTNQTSMYLCASSPSSYEQYFGPGTRLTVT.

This chain joins TRBV2 and TRBJ2-1; no definite D call. Per germline, CDR1 SNHLY and CDR2 FYNNEI. The germline V and J ends were trimmed by 8 bases and 9 bases, with 11 bases remaining between them. The CDR3 runs 11 residues. The CDR3 region is CASSSRGEQFF. For the CDR3, the DNA is TGTGCCAGCTCCAGCCGCGGTGAGCAGTTCTTC.

This clone appeared a few times. The rearrangement joins TRBV6-1 to TRBJ2-7; no firm D call. Germline V gives CDR1 MNHNS, CDR2 SASEGT. V lost 1 base and J 7 bases, leaving 8 bases between the germline ends. The length of the CDR3 is 12 residues. The DNA of the CDR3 is TGTGCCAGCAGTGAAGGTCGGTTTGAGCAGTACTTC. Translated: CASSEGRFEQYF.

This clone has just a few counts. The V and J genes are TRBV7-4 and TRBJ2-7; 7 nucleotides agree with TRBD1. In germline, CDR1 is SGHVT, CDR2 SQSDAQ. The CDR3 is 16 amino acids. V lost 4 bases to trimming and J lost 5 bases; unmatched junction nucleotides: 14. CDR3 protein: CASSSNDRVIGNEQYF. The CDR3 region has the DNA TGTGCCAGCAGCTCAAACGACAGGGTCATTGGGAACGAGCAGTACTTC.

The V call is TRBV7-2, the J call TRBJ2-1; D uncertain. The ends were cut back, 1 base at V and 3 bases at J, with 7 bases in the middle. The CDR3 is made up of 14 amino acids. CDR1 SGHTA and CDR2 FQGNSA come from the germline V gene. The CDR3 nucleotides read TGTGCCAGCAGCTTAGGTACAGTCTACAATGAGCAGTTCTTC. The encoded protein is CASSLGTVYNEQFF.

This chain uses TRBV10-3 with TRBJ2-3, with TRBD1 as a possible D gene (6 bases). This CDR3 region has 15 residues. Between the trimmed V and J ends, which lost 6 bases and 0 bases, there was a span of 13 bases. The germline CDR1 and CDR2 sequences are ENHRY and SYGVKD. The CDR3 is CAIRSGGSSTDTQYF. The DNA of the CDR3 is TGTGCCATCAGGAGTGGGGGCTCTAGCACAGATACGCAGTATTTT.

The CDR3 loop is CASSLARGPEAFF. Written as DNA, the CDR3 is TGTGCCAGCAGCTTAGCGCGAGGTCCTGAAGCTTTCTTT. V is TRBV7-9 and J is TRBJ1-1, with D unclear. Per the germline V gene, CDR1 is SEHNR and CDR2 is FQNEAQ (reference sequence). The CDR3 is 13 residues long. Trimming took 0 bases from V and 6 from J, leaving 8 bases between them.

This clone was counted a few times. This chain joins TRBV28 and TRBJ1-2; 9 nucleotides line up with TRBD1. The CDR3 is 15 amino acids. After removal of 1 base from V and 5 bases from J, the junction contained 5 bases not matched to a gene. Per the germline V gene, CDR1 is MDHEN and CDR2 is SYDVKM. The chain's CDR3 is CASSLSDRGRYGYTF. The CDR3 region has the DNA TGTGCCAGCAGTTTATCCGACAGGGGGAGGTATGGCTACACCTTC.

This clone is a singleton in its sample. This chain uses TRBV7-2 with TRBJ2-1; 8 bases are a match to TRBD2. Germline values: CDR1 SGHTA, CDR2 FQGNSA. The CDR3 runs to 15 residues. Losses at the gene ends were 3 bases for V and 6 bases for J; bases not matched to a gene: 7. The CDR3 nucleotides are TGTGCCAGCAGCTTCCCGGGACTAGGGGGCAATGAGCAGTTCTTC. It is translated as CASSFPGLGGNEQFF. The whole variable domain, remainder taken from reference TRBV7-2 and TRBJ2-1, is GAGVSQSPSNKVTEKGKDVELRCDPISGHTALYWYRQSLGQGLEFLIYFQGNSAPDKSGLPSDRFSAERTGGSVSTLTIQRTQQEDSAVYLCASSFPGLGGNEQFFGPGTRLTVL.

The chain recombines TRBV6-1 with TRBJ1-4, with D tentatively TRBD1 (6 bases). Looked up from germline, CDR1 is MNHNS and CDR2 is SASEGT. The CDR3 runs 15 residues. V lost 0 bases, J lost 7 bases, and 12 bases lay in between. The CDR3, as DNA: TGTGCCAGCAGTGAAGCGAAAGGGGGGGGTGAAAAACTGTTTTTT. It specifies CASSEAKGGGEKLFF.